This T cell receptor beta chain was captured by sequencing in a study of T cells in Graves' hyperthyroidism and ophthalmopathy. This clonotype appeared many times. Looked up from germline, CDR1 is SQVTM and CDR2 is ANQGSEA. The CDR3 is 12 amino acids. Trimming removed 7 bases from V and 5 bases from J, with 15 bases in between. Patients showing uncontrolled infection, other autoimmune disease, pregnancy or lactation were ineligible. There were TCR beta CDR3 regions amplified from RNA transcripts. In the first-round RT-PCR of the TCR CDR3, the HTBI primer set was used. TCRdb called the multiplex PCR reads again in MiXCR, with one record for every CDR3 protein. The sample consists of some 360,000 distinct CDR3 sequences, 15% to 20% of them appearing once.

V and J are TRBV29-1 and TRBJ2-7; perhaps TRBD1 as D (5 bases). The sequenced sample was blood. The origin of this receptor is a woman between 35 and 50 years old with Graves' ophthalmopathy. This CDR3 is CSAQPGLHEQYF. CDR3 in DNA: TGCAGCGCTCAACCAGGGTTGCACGAGCAGTACTTC.